The present entry profiles one TCR beta chain with its context. The CDR3 loop spans 17 amino acids. Germline CDR1 and CDR2: SGHNT and YYREEE (reference sequence). The ends lost 3 bases at V and 5 bases at J; junction bases unmatched: 10. A quantity of about 0.5 to 1 ug RNA underwent reverse transcription using random hexamers. TCRdb fed the immunoSEQ multiplex PCR reads into MiXCR, producing one record per CDR3 protein. The data contain about 440,000 distinct CDR3 sequences, 85% to 90% of them singletons. These data originate in a study of CD8 T cells in Susac syndrome. CD8+ and CD4+ T cells circulating in blood were sequenced for TCR beta.

The genes are TRBV5-4 and TRBJ2-1, with TRBD2 matching 11 bases. Sequenced input: CD8+ T cells from PBMCs. The sequence was obtained from a human donor with multiple sclerosis. CDR3 amino acids: CASSSPPGLAAHNEQFF. Here the CDR3 DNA reads TGTGCCAGCAGCTCGCCCCCGGGACTAGCGGCCCACAATGAGCAGTTCTTC.